The rows below give T cell receptor beta chains drawn from one sample of a study of T cell repertoires in cytomegalovirus infection. TCRdb analysed the reads with MiXCR anew, one entry per CDR3 protein. The sample yields some 150,000 distinct CDR3 sequences, around 24% seen once. The material sequenced was PBMCs. The receptors originated from a human donor in good health (CMV status not recorded). Some clones in this sample may be carry-over from other donors' samples. Both conserved end residues are part of each CDR3. Fields, in order: clone size, J gene, V gene, D gene, CDR3 protein, CDR3 DNA. D genes are given only for firm matches. Only some rows state a clone size, as once, few, many or a class for expanded clones.

-,TRBJ2-5,TRBV29-1,TRBD1,CSGRQGSETQYF,TGCAGCGGCCGACAGGGGAGTGAGACCCAGTACTTC
many,TRBJ2-3,TRBV6-2/TRBV6-3,TRBD2,CASSYVTSGTSTDTQYF,TGTGCCAGCAGTTACGTTACTAGCGGCACTAGCACAGATACGCAGTATTTT
-,TRBJ2-1,TRBV9,-,CASSEGTLSYNEQFF,TGTGCCAGCTCCGAGGGGACTCTCTCCTACAATGAGCAGTTCTTC
few,TRBJ2-1,TRBV3-1,TRBD2,CASRRYTSGSSNEQFF,TGTGCCAGCAGACGCTACACTAGCGGGAGTTCCAATGAGCAGTTCTTC
few,TRBJ2-1,TRBV12-3/TRBV12-4,-,CASSLEESIYNEQFF,TGTGCCAGCAGTTTAGAGGAATCTATATACAATGAGCAGTTCTTC
many,TRBJ2-3,TRBV7-9,TRBD1,CASSPGTVTDTQYF,TGTGCCAGCAGCCCAGGGACAGTTACAGATACGCAGTATTTT
-,TRBJ2-6,TRBV24-1,-,CATSDPPRSGANVLTF,TGTGCCACCAGTGATCCCCCCCGCTCTGGGGCCAACGTCCTGACTTTC
many,TRBJ1-1,TRBV7-3,TRBD1,CASSLFPQGVNTEAFF,TGTGCCAGCAGCCTATTCCCACAGGGGGTGAACACTGAAGCTTTCTTT
-,TRBJ1-4,TRBV2,-,CASSVQGTTNEKLFF,TGTGCCAGCAGTGTTCAGGGGACAACTAATGAAAAACTGTTTTTT
-,TRBJ1-1,TRBV5-8,-,CASSLRAGAFF,TGTGCCAGCAGCTTGCGGGCGGGGGCTTTCTTT
-,TRBJ2-5,TRBV5-5,TRBD2,CASSGNAGAGQETQYF,TGTGCCAGCAGCGGTAATGCGGGAGCGGGGCAGGAGACCCAGTACTTC
many,TRBJ1-6,TRBV12-3/TRBV12-4,-,CASSPTYPRQTNNSPLHF,TGTGCCAGCAGTCCCACCTACCCACGACAGACAAATAATTCACCCCTCCACTTT
-,TRBJ2-3,TRBV29-1,-,CSVEEPSRGTDTQYF,TGCAGCGTTGAAGAGCCCAGCCGGGGCACAGATACGCAGTATTTT
-,TRBJ1-5,TRBV20-1,TRBD1,CSADPGQGNQPQHF,TGCAGTGCTGACCCGGGACAGGGGAATCAGCCCCAGCATTTT
-,TRBJ2-3,TRBV28,-,CASSTPNTQYF,TGTGCCAGCAGCACGCCTAATACGCAGTATTTT
-,TRBJ2-7,TRBV28,TRBD2,CASSPRLAGGQYEQYF,TGTGCCAGCAGTCCTCGACTAGCGGGGGGCCAATACGAGCAGTACTTC
-,TRBJ2-5,TRBV7-9,-,CASSLAIGREPTQYF,TGTGCCAGCAGCTTAGCTATCGGCAGGGAGCCGACCCAGTACTTC
-,TRBJ1-1,TRBV12-3/TRBV12-4,-,CASRTTGNTEAFF,TGTGCCAGCAGGACGACAGGAAACACTGAAGCTTTCTTT
many,TRBJ2-3,TRBV7-2,TRBD1,CASSLGPGTGDYTQYF,TGTGCCAGCAGCTTAGGCCCCGGGACAGGGGATTATACGCAGTATTTT
few,TRBJ2-1,TRBV29-1,-,CSVGLGGSYNEQFF,TGCAGCGTTGGGCTAGGGGGATCCTACAATGAGCAGTTCTTC
few,TRBJ1-5,TRBV28,TRBD1,CASSPTGHGNQPQHF,TGTGCCAGCAGCCCGACAGGGCACGGCAATCAGCCCCAGCATTTT
many,TRBJ1-4,TRBV7-2,-,CASSLVGTATNEKLFF,TGTGCCAGCAGCTTAGTTGGTACTGCAACTAATGAAAAACTGTTTTTT
-,TRBJ2-7,TRBV20-1,-,CSARMGYEQYF,TGCAGTGCTAGGATGGGATACGAGCAGTACTTC
-,TRBJ1-6,TRBV28,-,CASSPRPNSPLHF,TGTGCCAGCAGCCCTAGACCAAATTCACCCCTCCACTTT
few,TRBJ2-2,TRBV28,-,CASSPLNTGELFF,TGTGCCAGCAGTCCCCTGAACACCGGGGAGCTGTTTTTT
-,TRBJ2-7,TRBV29-1,TRBD1,CSVEAPETGGEQYF,TGCAGCGTTGAAGCCCCCGAGACAGGGGGTGAGCAGTACTTC
-,TRBJ2-1,TRBV4-1,TRBD1,CASSPRTGTVSYNEQFF,TGCGCCAGCAGCCCTCGAACCGGGACAGTGTCCTACAATGAGCAGTTCTTC
-,TRBJ1-4,TRBV29-1,-,CSVSGRGGEKLFF,TGCAGCGTTTCTGGAAGAGGTGGAGAAAAACTGTTTTTT
many,TRBJ1-2,TRBV6-5,-,CASSYGVNYGYTF,TGTGCCAGCAGTTACGGAGTTAACTATGGCTACACCTTC
few,TRBJ2-1,TRBV18,-,CASSSLGSYAPSYNEQFF,TGTGCCAGCTCTAGTCTGGGTAGTTATGCCCCCTCCTACAATGAGCAGTTCTTC
few,TRBJ2-7,TRBV25-1,TRBD2,CASSEQGTSGSIEQYF,TGTGCCAGCAGTGAACAAGGAACTAGCGGGAGTATCGAGCAGTACTTC
few,TRBJ1-2,TRBV5-1,-,CASSSDGNYGYTF,TGCGCCAGCAGCTCGGACGGTAACTATGGCTACACCTTC
few,TRBJ1-1,TRBV7-8,-,CASSLEAADTEAFF,TGTGCCAGCAGCTTAGAGGCCGCCGACACTGAAGCTTTCTTT
-,TRBJ1-5,TRBV28,-,CASNEGNQPQHF,TGTGCCAGCAACGAAGGGAATCAGCCCCAGCATTTT
-,TRBJ1-1,TRBV4-1,-,CASSQEQGQGAFF,TGCGCCAGCAGTCAAGAGCAGGGGCAGGGAGCTTTCTTT
once,TRBJ2-5,TRBV28,-,CASSSSGGGRETQYF,TGTGCCAGCAGTTCCTCCGGAGGGGGCCGGGAGACCCAGTACTTC
-,TRBJ1-1,TRBV19,-,CASSPLVDTEAFF,TGTGCCAGTAGTCCCTTAGTGGACACTGAAGCTTTCTTT
many,TRBJ1-1,TRBV7-6,-,CASSLVAGVNTEAFF,TGTGCCAGCAGCTTAGTTGCGGGGGTAAACACTGAAGCTTTCTTT
few,TRBJ2-5,TRBV7-2,TRBD2,CASSLGGVAGQETQYF,TGTGCCAGCAGCTTAGGGGGGGTAGCGGGGCAAGAGACCCAGTACTTC
many,TRBJ2-5,TRBV28,-,CASSLSIGTPQETQYF,TGTGCCAGCAGTTTATCGATCGGAACCCCCCAAGAGACCCAGTACTTC
once,TRBJ1-5,TRBV28,TRBD1,CASSLRQGEQPQHF,TGTGCCAGCAGTTTGCGGCAGGGGGAACAGCCCCAGCATTTT
few,TRBJ2-3,TRBV7-6,TRBD1,CASSTGTGRDTQYF,TGTGCCAGCAGCACCGGGACAGGGAGGGATACGCAGTATTTT
many,TRBJ2-4,TRBV7-2,TRBD1,CASSEDRGRAKNIQYF,TGTGCCAGCAGCGAAGACAGGGGGCGAGCCAAAAACATTCAGTACTTC
many,TRBJ1-4,TRBV7-9,-,CASSWGTSETGKLFF,TGTGCCAGCAGCTGGGGGACATCTGAGACTGGAAAACTGTTTTTT
few,TRBJ2-3,TRBV27,TRBD1,CASAPLRTGEDTQYF,TGTGCCAGCGCCCCCCTCCGGACAGGGGAAGATACGCAGTATTTT